The clone carrying this T cell receptor beta chain turned up a few times. No antigen is known for it. This specimen belongs to a study of beta chain features in type 1 diabetes. Findings and limits, study-wide: The study found moderately but significantly shorter TCRB CDR3s in all four CD4+ subsets of Type 1 diabetes patients.

With 0 bases removed from V and 4 bases from J, the gap between germline ends came to 13 bases. This CDR3 spans 15 amino acids. Germline V gene lookup returns CDR1 MNHEY and CDR2 SVGAGI. Expressed TCRB transcripts were sequenced because the isolated RNA had all been reverse transcribed beforehand. TCRdb's copy holds only in-frame clones and misses some; the assay was immunoSEQ multiplex PCR. The sample holds about 660,000 clones, 11% to 15% seen once. This receptor was taken from a man aged 18-30 years with type 1 diabetes. Material: naive CD4+ T cells from blood. The chain combines TRBV6-5 with TRBJ2-7; D gene ambiguous. The DNA for the CDR3 is TGTGCCAGCAGTTACTCGAAATCCTCTGGATACGAGCAGTACTTC. Translating it yields CASSYSKSSGYEQYF.